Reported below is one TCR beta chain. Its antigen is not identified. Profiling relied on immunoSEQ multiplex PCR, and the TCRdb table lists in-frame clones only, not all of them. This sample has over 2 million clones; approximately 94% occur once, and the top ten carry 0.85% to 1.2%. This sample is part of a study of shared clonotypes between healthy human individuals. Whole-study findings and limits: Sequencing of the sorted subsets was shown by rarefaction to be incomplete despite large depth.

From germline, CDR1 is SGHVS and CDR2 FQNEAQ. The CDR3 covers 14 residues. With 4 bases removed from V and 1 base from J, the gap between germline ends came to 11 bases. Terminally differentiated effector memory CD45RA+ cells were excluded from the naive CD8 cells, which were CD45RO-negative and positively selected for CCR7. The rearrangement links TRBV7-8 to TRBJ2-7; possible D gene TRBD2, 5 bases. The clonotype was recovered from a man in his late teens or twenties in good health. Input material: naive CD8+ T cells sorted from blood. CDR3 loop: CASSSTRLSYEQYF. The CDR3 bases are TGTGCCAGCAGCTCAACGAGACTATCCTACGAGCAGTACTTC.